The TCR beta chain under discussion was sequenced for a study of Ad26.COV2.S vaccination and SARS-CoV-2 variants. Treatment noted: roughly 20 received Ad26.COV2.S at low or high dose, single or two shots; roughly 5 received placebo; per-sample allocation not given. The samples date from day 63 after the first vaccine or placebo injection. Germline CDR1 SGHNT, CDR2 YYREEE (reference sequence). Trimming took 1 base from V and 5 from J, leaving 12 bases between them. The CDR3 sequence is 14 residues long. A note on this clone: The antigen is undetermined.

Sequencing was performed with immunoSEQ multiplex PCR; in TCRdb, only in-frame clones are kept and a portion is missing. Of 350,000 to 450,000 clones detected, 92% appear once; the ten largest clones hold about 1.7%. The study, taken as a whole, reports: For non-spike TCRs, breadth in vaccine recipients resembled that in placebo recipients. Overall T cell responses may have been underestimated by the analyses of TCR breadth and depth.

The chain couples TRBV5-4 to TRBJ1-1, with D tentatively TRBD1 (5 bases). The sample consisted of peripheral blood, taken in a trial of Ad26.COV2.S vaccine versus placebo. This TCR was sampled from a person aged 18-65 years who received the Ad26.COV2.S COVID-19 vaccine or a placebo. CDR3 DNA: TGTGCCAGCAGCTTGTACCAGGGTTGGACTGAAGCTTTCTTT. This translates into CASSLYQGWTEAFF.